The clone carrying this TCR beta chain turned up a few times. The data were taken from a study of CD8 T cells in ankylosing spondylitis. With molecular barcodes, quantitative 5'-RACE was used to make the TCR beta libraries. MiXCR, applied by TCRdb to the 5' RACE reads, yields one record per CDR3 protein. The sample contains around 330,000 distinct CDR3 sequences, roughly 12% of which appear only once. The clonotype was recovered from a female donor with ankylosing spondylitis or in good health (not recorded which). The sample consisted of blood, either unsorted or a sorted T cell fraction (not recorded which).

Here the CDR3 DNA reads TGCGCCAGCAGCACCGACACAAGCTCCTACAATGAGCAGTTCTTC. Translated: CASSTDTSSYNEQFF. This chain joins TRBV5-1 and TRBJ2-1, with D hard to call. Per the germline V gene, CDR1 is SGHRS and CDR2 is YFSETQ. The CDR3 is 15 residues long. V was cut by 4 bases and J by 0 bases, with 11 bases left in between.